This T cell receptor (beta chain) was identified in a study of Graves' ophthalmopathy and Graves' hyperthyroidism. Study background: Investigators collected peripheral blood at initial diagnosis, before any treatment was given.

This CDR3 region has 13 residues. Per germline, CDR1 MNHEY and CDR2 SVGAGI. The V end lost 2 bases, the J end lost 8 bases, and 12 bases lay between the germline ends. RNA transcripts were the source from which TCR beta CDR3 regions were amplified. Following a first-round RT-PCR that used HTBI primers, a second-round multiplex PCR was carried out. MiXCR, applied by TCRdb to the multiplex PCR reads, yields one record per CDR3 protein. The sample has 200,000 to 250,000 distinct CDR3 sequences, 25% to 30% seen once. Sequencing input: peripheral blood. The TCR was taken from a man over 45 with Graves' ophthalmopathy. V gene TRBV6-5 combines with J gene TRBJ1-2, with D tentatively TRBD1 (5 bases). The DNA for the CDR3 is TGTGCCAGCAGTTACGGGGGAGAGGGAGGCTACACCTTC. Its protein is CASSYGGEGGYTF.